This T cell receptor (beta chain) was sequenced for a study of CXCR3-negative and CXCR3-positive naive CD8 T cells. Through 5' RACE with UMI labels, the TRB cDNA libraries were prepared. From its re-call of the 5' RACE reads, TCRdb lists each CDR3 protein once, without DNA. This sample contains roughly 50,000 distinct CDR3 sequences. On this clonotype: No antigen is known for it.

The germline V gene has CDR1 SGHDN and CDR2 FVKESK. This CDR3 is built from 15 residues. Findings and limits, study-wide: Naive cells with CXCR3 showed TRB CDR3s that were more hydrophobic than those in CXCR3-negative naive cells. Expression of CXCR3 was partially reduced after cryopreservation, and fresh PBMCs were used in most assays. Surface CD5 was comparable between naive subsets; TCR strength was inferred from TRB CDR3 properties.

This chain links TRBV14 with TRBJ2-7; TCRdb selects TRBD1, and the lack of DNA leaves this call unchecked. The material sequenced was naive CXCR3+ CD8+ T cells from blood. As for subset: CD45RO-CCR7+CD27+CD95- naive CD8+ T cells expressing CXCR3 (TNR3+). The receptor's source is a human donor in good health. Some clones in this sample may be carry-over from other donors' samples. CDR3: CASSQTGTGGWEQYF.